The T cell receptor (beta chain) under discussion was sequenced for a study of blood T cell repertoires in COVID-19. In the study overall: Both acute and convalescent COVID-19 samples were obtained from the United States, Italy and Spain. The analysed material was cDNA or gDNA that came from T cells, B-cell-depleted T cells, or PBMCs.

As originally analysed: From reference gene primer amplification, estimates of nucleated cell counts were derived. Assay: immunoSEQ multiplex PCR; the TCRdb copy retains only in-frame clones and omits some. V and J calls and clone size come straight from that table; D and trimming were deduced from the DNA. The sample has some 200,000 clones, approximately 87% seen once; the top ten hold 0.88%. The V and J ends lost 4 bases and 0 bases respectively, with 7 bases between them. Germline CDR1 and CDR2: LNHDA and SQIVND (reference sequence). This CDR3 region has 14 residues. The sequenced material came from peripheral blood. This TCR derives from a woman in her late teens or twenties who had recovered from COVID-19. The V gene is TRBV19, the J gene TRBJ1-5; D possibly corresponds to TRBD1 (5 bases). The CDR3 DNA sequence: TGTGCCAGTAGTAGCGACAGTAGCAATCAGCCCCAGCATTTT. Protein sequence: CASSSDSSNQPQHF.